This passage covers 17 T cell receptor beta chains from one sample sequenced in a study of blood T cell repertoires in COVID-19. The method was immunoSEQ multiplex PCR; TCRdb's version includes in-frame clones alone and lacks a portion of them. The sample lists a few hundred thousand clones; around 90% were seen once. What was sequenced was peripheral blood. These receptors were collected from a man aged 55 to 70 who had recovered from COVID-19.

This clone showed up just once. This chain connects TRBV3-1 (or the pseudogene TRBV3-2) to TRBJ2-5, with TRBD1 identical over 9 bases. Germline CDR1 LGHDT, CDR2 YNNKEL (reference sequence). The CDR3 is made up of 14 amino acids. With 6 bases clipped from V and 5 bases from J, the junction kept 7 bases outside the gene matches. This chain's CDR3 is CASSQQGAGETQYF. The CDR3 DNA reads as TGTGCCAGCAGTCAACAGGGGGCAGGGGAGACCCAGTACTTC.

The genes are TRBV5-6 and TRBJ2-7; weak D call: TRBD1 (6 bases). Trimming took 1 base from V and 2 from J, leaving 13 bases between them. The CDR3 consists of 15 residues. Germline CDR1 and CDR2: SGHDT and YYEEEE. The DNA of the CDR3 is TGTGCCAGCAGCTTGCCGTGGACAGTTACCTACGAGCAGTACTTC. The encoded protein is CASSLPWTVTYEQYF.

The rearrangement uses TRBV30 and TRBJ2-2; the D is unclear. Trimming left V 7 bases short and J 1 base short, with 7 bases between. There are 12 residues in the CDR3. Germline V CDR1 and CDR2: GTSNPN, SVGIG (reference sequence). In nucleotides, the CDR3 is TGTGCCTTATTAATGAACACCGGGGAGCTGTTTTTT. It is translated as CALLMNTGELFF.

A single count supports this clone. J is TRBJ1-2 and V is TRBV11-2; unclear D gene. Trimming shortened V by 1 base and J by 4 bases, and 16 bases separated the two germline ends. The V gene's germline CDR1 is SGHAT and CDR2 FQNNGV. The CDR3 totals 16 residues. This CDR3 is CASSLVEGNPLYGYTF. The CDR3, as DNA: TGTGCCAGCAGCTTAGTGGAGGGAAACCCTCTCTATGGCTACACCTTC.

The V and J genes are TRBV19 and TRBJ1-4, with a possible D match to TRBD1 (6 bases). Germline V gene data show CDR1 as LNHDA and CDR2 as SQIVND (reference sequence). The CDR3 totals 14 residues. V lost 9 bases and J lost 0, with 11 bases in between. CDR3 residues: CASEGDTTNEKLFF. In DNA, the CDR3 is TGTGCCAGCGAAGGGGACACAACTAATGAAAAACTGTTTTTT.

The J gene is TRBJ2-1, the V gene TRBV10-1, with D hard to call. V was pared by 0 bases and J by 4 bases, with 10 bases between. CDR1 and CDR2 from the germline V gene are WNHNN and SYGVQD (reference sequence). This CDR3 region has 15 residues. CDR3 nucleotide sequence: TGCGCCAGCAGTGAGTCCGTTAGAGGTTACAATGAGCAGTTCTTC. Translating gives CASSESVRGYNEQFF.

The chain joins TRBV21-1 to TRBJ2-5; the table's D call of TRBD2 was not tested on the DNA. TRBV21-1 counts as a pseudogene. The CDR3 is made up of 15 amino acids. The CDR3, as DNA: TGTGCCAGCAGCAAGGGGGGGCGTCAGCCGGGGACCCAGTACTTC. Residues: CASSKGGRQPGTQYF.

As concerns this clone: The junction departs from germline at one end; a sequencing error may be responsible. The rearrangement uses TRBV6-5 and TRBJ2-7; tentative D call: TRBD2 (6 bases). The V gene's germline CDR1 is MNHEY and CDR2 SVGAGI. The length of the CDR3 is 14 residues. The CDR3 spells CASSDSGGNYEQYF. As DNA, the CDR3 is TGTGCCAGCAGTGACTCCGGGGGTAACTACGAGCAGTACTTC.

The V and J genes are TRBV3-1 (or the pseudogene TRBV3-2) and TRBJ2-1, with D unresolved. This CDR3 contains 13 residues. Per the germline V gene, CDR1 is LGHDT and CDR2 is YNNKEL (reference sequence). The V gene lost 4 bases and the J gene lost 4 bases, with 8 bases spanning the gap. The CDR3 DNA reads as TGTGCCAGCAGCCTTCCTCTTTACAATGAGCAGTTCTTC. Translation gives CASSLPLYNEQFF.

The V and J genes are TRBV3-1 (or the pseudogene TRBV3-2) and TRBJ1-3; 7 nucleotides align to TRBD1. The CDR3 covers 15 residues. The germline gives CDR1 LGHDT, CDR2 YNNKEL (reference sequence). Losses at the gene ends were 1 base for V and 4 bases for J; bases not matched to a gene: 4. The CDR3 region is CASSQVPDRGNTIYF. The CDR3 coding sequence is TGTGCCAGCAGCCAAGTTCCGGACAGGGGAAACACCATATATTTT.

This chain connects TRBV7-6 to TRBJ2-3, with TRBD1 identical over 9 bases. Germline V CDR1 and CDR2: SGHVS, FNYEAQ. The CDR3 is 16 amino acids. The V segment lost 4 bases and the J segment 8 bases; nucleotides outside the gene matches: 13. This CDR3 reads CASSSPGQGDLATQYF. The DNA of the CDR3 is TGTGCCAGCAGCTCCCCGGGACAGGGTGATCTTGCTACGCAGTATTTT.

The rearrangement links TRBV7-2 to TRBJ2-7, with 11 bases identical to TRBD1. Germline CDR1 and CDR2: SGHTA and FQGNSA. Trimming took 3 bases from V and 4 from J; bases not matched to a gene: 8. CDR3 length equals 16 residues. The CDR3 DNA follows: TGTGCCAGCAGCTTGCAGGTGGGACAGGGGGAATACGAGCAGTACTTC. This codes for CASSLQVGQGEYEQYF.

As DNA, the CDR3 is TGTGCCAGCAGTGAAGGAGGACAGGGCGGCGGGGAGCTGTTTTTT. This sequence encodes CASSEGGQGGGELFF. J is TRBJ2-2 and V is TRBV2; 8 bases fit TRBD1. The V segment lost 1 base and the J segment 7 bases; nucleotides outside the gene matches: 5. The V gene's germline CDR1 is SNHLY and CDR2 FYNNEI. There are 15 residues in the CDR3.

The chain carries TRBV5-8 and TRBJ2-2, with D perhaps matching TRBD1 (6 bases). There are 14 residues in the CDR3. The V and J ends lost 4 bases and 6 bases respectively, with 13 bases between them. Germline values: CDR1 SGHTS, CDR2 YDEGEE. DNA for the CDR3: TGTGCCAGCAGCCTGTTTACAGGGCCCGGGGAGCTGTTTTTT. It encodes CASSLFTGPGELFF.

This clone appeared once. V and J are TRBV5-5 and TRBJ1-4; 8 nucleotides agree with TRBD1. Per the germline V gene, CDR1 is SGHKS and CDR2 is YYEKEE (reference sequence). The CDR3 length is 20 residues. After removal of 2 bases from V and 0 bases from J, the junction contained 15 bases not matched to a gene. The CDR3 DNA follows: TGTGCCAGCAGCTTAACCGGGACAGGAGGATTATTGGCAACTAATGAAAAACTGTTTTTT. It codes for CASSLTGTGGLLATNEKLFF. The full variable domain, its missing parts supplied by reference TRBV5-5 and TRBJ1-4, is DAGVTQSPTHLIKTRGQQVTLRCSPISGHKSVSWYQQVLGQGPQFIFQYYEKEERGRGNFPDRFSARQFPNYSSELNVNALLLGDSALYLCASSLTGTGGLLATNEKLFFGSGTQLSVL.

This rearrangement joins TRBV9 to TRBJ1-4, with TRBD1 as a possible D gene (5 bases). CDR1 is SGDLS and CDR2 is YYNGEE in the germline V gene. CDR3 length: 14 residues. With 0 bases removed from V and 7 bases from J, the gap between germline ends came to 10 bases. CDR3 bases: TGTGCCAGCAGCGTAGCAGGGTCGCGTGAAAAACTGTTTTTT. Translated, it gives CASSVAGSREKLFF. Looking up the rest from reference TRBV9 and TRBJ1-4 gives the full variable domain: DSGVTQTPKHLITATGQRVTLRCSPRSGDLSVYWYQQSLDQGLQFLIQYYNGEERAKGNILERFSAQQFPDLHSELNLSSLELGDSALYFCASSVAGSREKLFFGSGTQLSVL.

The chain combines TRBV30 with TRBJ2-2; D is unclear. The CDR3 totals 13 residues. Germline V gene data show CDR1 as GTSNPN and CDR2 as SVGIG (reference sequence). V was trimmed by 2 bases and J by 1 base, leaving 5 bases between them. The CDR3, as DNA: TGTGCCTGGAGTAGACAGAACACCGGGGAGCTGTTTTTT. This encodes CAWSRQNTGELFF.